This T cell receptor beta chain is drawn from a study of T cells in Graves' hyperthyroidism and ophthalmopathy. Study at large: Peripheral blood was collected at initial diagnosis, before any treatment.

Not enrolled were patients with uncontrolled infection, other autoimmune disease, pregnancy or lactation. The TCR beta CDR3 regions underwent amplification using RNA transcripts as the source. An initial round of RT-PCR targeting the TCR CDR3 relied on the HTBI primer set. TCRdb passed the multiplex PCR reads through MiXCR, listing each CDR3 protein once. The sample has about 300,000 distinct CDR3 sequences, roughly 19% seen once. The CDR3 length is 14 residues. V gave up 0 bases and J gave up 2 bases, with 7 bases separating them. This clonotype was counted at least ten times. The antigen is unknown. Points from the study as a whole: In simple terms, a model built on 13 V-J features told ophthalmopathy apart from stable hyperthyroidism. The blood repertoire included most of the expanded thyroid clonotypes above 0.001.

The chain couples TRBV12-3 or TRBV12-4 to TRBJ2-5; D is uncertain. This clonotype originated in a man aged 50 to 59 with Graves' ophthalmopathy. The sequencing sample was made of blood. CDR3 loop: CASSLASGQETQYF. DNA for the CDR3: TGTGCCAGCAGTTTAGCGTCAGGACAAGAGACCCAGTACTTC.